This record covers a single TCR beta chain. Its antigen is unidentified. The PCR made use of 60 Vbeta and 13 Jbeta primers. Authors' data handling: About 10 million shared chains were among around 80 million unique TCR beta chains counted in a later analysis. TCRdb's table, derived via immunoSEQ multiplex PCR, lists solely in-frame clones and lacks some. Clone size and the V and J calls come from that table; the DNA yielded D and trimming. The sample includes some 200,000 clones. The source of the sample is a study of cytomegalovirus exposure and HLA in healthy donors. General study findings and limits: The authors confirmed in vitro that a few CMV-associated chains were specific for CMV antigens. Per published reports, the classifier diagnosed cytomegalovirus status with high specificity and sensitivity. Relative to equally common others, HLA-associated TCR beta chains showed greater clonal expansion in a later analysis.

The CDR3 extends over 18 amino acids. Germline V lookup: CDR1 SGHDN, CDR2 FVKESK. V lost 0 bases, J lost 7 bases, and 10 bases stayed unmatched. Sequenced: PBMCs. The clonotype was recovered from a girl aged 2 to 9 in good health and CMV-seropositive. The chain combines TRBV14 with TRBJ2-1, with 12 bases matching TRBD2. The CDR3 is CASSQDTTSGRGRNEQFF. The CDR3 nucleotides read TGTGCCAGCAGCCAAGATACGACTAGCGGGAGAGGTCGAAATGAGCAGTTCTTC.